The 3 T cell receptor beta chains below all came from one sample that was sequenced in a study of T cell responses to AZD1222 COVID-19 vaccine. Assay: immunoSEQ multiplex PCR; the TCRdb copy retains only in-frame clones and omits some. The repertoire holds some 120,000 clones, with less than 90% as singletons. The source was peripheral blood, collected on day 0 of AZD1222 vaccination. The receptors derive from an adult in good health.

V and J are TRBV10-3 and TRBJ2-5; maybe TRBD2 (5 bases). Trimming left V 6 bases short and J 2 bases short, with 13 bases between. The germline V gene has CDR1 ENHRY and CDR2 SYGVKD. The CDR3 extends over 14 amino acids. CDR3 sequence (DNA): TGTGCCATCAGCCCTGGACGGGAACAAGAGACCCAGTACTTC. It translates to CAISPGREQETQYF.

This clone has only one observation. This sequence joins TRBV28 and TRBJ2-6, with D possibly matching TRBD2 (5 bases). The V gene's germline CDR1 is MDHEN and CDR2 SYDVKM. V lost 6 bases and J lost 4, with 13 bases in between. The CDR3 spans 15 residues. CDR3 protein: CASRVRPGGANVLTF. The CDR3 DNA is TGTGCCAGCAGAGTCCGCCCGGGGGGGGCCAACGTCCTGACTTTC.

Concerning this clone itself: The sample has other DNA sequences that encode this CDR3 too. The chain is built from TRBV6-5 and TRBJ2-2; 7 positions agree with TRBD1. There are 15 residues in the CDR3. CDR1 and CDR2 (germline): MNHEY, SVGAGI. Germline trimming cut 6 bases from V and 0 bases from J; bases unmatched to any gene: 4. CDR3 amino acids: CASRSGTANTGELFF. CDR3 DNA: TGTGCCAGCAGATCTGGGACAGCGAACACCGGGGAGCTGTTTTTT.